These 3 T cell receptor beta chains originate from one sample sequenced in a study of technical replicates of blood from several donors (TCRdb year 2017). The method was the immunoSEQ multiplex PCR assay. The source is immuneACCESS, and TCRdb retained only in-frame sequences with V and J called. Part of the clones is not carried over; for the studies checked, unresolved V genes explain less than half of this, and the remainder is unexplained. Across this sample there are more than 60,000 clones, with approximately 87% seen only once. Less than 5.5% of the sample goes to the ten largest clones. Material for sequencing was PBMCs. The receptors come from a human donor in good health. Some clones in this sample may be carry-over from other donors' samples.

In DNA form, the CDR3 reads TGTGCCAGCAGCTTTCAGAGCGGGGGGGCATTAAATGAGCAGTTCTTC. It is translated as CASSFQSGGALNEQFF. This chain uses TRBV7-2 with TRBJ2-1; 10 nucleotides line up with TRBD2. V was clipped by 3 bases and J by 7 bases; unmatched bases: 9. CDR3 size: 16 residues. Germline V gene data show CDR1 as SGHTA and CDR2 as FQGNSA. The variable domain in full, with the rest retrieved from reference TRBV7-2 and TRBJ2-1, is GAGVSQSPSNKVTEKGKDVELRCDPISGHTALYWYRQSLGQGLEFLIYFQGNSAPDKSGLPSDRFSAERTGGSVSTLTIQRTQQEDSAVYLCASSFQSGGALNEQFFGPGTRLTVL.

The chain carries TRBV15 and TRBJ2-1, with TRBD1 matching over 11 bases. The J segment lost 7 bases and the V segment lost 3 bases, leaving 5 bases of the junction unmatched. The length of the CDR3 is 15 residues. The germline V gene has CDR1 LNHNV and CDR2 YYDKDF (reference sequence). DNA of the CDR3: TGTGCCACCAGCAGTGGACAGGGGGCATTTAATGAGCAGTTCTTC. As protein: CATSSGQGAFNEQFF.

The genes are TRBV7-8 and TRBJ2-7, with D perhaps TRBD1 (6 bases). The CDR3 loop spans 15 amino acids. Trimming left V 1 base short and J 2 bases short, with 12 bases between. In germline, CDR1 is SGHVS, CDR2 FQNEAQ. CDR3 sequence (DNA): TGTGCCAGCAGCTTAGTGGATAAGGGGGCCTACGAGCAGTACTTC. Protein: CASSLVDKGAYEQYF.